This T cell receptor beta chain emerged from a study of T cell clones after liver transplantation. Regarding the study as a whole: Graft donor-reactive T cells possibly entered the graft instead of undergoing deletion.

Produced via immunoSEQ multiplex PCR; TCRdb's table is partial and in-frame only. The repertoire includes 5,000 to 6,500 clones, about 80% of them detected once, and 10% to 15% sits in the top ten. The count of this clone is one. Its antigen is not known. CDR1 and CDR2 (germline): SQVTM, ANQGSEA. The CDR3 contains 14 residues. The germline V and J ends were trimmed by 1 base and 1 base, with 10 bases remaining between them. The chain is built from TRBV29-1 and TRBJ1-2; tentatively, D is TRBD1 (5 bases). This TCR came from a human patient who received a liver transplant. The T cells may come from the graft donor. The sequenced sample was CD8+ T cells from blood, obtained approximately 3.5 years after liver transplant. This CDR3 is CSVEGGQGNYGYTF. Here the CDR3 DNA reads TGCAGCGTTGAAGGAGGGCAGGGTAACTATGGCTACACCTTC. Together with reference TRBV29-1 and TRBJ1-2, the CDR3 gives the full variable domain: SAVISQKPSRDICQRGTSLTIQCQVDSQVTMMFWYRQQPGQSLTLIATANQGSEATYESGFVIDKFPISRPNLTFSTLTVSNMSPEDSSIYLCSVEGGQGNYGYTFGSGTRLTVV.